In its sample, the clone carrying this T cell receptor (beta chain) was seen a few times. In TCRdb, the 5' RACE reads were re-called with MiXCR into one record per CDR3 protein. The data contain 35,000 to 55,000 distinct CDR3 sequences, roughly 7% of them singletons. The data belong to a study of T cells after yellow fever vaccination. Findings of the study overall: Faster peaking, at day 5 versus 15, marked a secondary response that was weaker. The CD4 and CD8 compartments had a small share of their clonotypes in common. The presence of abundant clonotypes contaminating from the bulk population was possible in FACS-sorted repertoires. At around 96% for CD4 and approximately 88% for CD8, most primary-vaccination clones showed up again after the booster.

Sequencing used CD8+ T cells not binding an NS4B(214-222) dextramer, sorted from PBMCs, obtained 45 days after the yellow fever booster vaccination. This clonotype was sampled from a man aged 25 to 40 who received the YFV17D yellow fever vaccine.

CDR3 sequence (DNA): TGCGCCAGCAGCTTGGAAACGGGAGGGCCCTCTGGGGCCAACGTCCTGACTTTC. Its translation is CASSLETGGPSGANVLTF. The chain joins TRBV5-1 to TRBJ2-6; 8 bases match TRBD2. V shed 0 bases and J 0 bases; nucleotides not matched to a gene: 5. The CDR3 length is 18 residues. Germline loops: CDR1 SGHRS, CDR2 YFSETQ. Full variable domain (remainder filled in from reference TRBV5-1 and TRBJ2-6): KAGVTQTPRYLIKTRGQQVTLSCSPISGHRSVSWYQQTPGQGLQFLFEYFSETQRNKGNFPGRFSGRQFSNSRSEMNVSTLELGDSALYLCASSLETGGPSGANVLTFGAGSRLTVL.